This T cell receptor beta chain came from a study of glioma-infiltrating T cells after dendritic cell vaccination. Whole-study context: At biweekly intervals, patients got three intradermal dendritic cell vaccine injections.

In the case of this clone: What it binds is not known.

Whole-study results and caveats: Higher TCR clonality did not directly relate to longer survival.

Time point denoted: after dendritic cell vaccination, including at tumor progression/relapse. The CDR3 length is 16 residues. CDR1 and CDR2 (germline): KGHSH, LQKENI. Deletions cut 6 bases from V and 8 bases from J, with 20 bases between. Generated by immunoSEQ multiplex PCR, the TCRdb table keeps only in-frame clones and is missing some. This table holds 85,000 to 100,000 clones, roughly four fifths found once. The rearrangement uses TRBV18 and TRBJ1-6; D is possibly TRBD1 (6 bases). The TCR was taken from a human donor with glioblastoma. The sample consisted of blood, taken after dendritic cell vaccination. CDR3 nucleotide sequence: TGTGCCAGCTCCACACAAATTACAGGGACCGATTCACCCCTCCACTTT. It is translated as CASSTQITGTDSPLHF.